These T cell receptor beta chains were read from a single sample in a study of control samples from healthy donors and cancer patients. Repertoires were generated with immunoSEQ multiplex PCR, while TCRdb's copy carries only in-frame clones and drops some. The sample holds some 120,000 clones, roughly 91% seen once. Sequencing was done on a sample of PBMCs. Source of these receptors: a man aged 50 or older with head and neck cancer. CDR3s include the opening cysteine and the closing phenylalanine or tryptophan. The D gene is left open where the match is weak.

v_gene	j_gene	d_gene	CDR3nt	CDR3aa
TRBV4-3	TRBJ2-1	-	TGCGCCAGCAGCCAAGATCCCGGCCTTGGGAATGAGCAGTTCTTC	CASSQDPGLGNEQFF
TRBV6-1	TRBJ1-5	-	TGTGCCAGCAGTGAAAGGGGGAGGCAGCCCCAGCATTTT	CASSERGRQPQHF
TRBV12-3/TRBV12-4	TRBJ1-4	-	TGTGCCAGCAGTTTAAGGGGAAATGAAAAACTGTTTTTT	CASSLRGNEKLFF
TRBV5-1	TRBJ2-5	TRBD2	TGCGCCAGCAGCCCTTTTAGGACTAGCGGGGGGGAGAAGACCCAGTACTTC	CASSPFRTSGGEKTQYF
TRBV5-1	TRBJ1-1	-	TGCGCCAGCAGCTTGCAGGAGGTTGTCAACACTGAAGCTTTCTTT	CASSLQEVVNTEAFF
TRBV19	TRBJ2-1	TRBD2	TGTGCCAGTAGTCATAGCGGGGGGGCCTATCTGCATGAGCAGTTCTTC	CASSHSGGAYLHEQFF
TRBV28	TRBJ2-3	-	TGTGCCAGCAGTTTAGAGGGATCTACGCAGTATTTT	CASSLEGSTQYF
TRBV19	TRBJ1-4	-	TGTGCCAGTAGTCGGACTGGGGTTAAGGAAAAACTGTTTTTT	CASSRTGVKEKLFF
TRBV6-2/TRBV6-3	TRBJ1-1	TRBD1	TGTGCCAGCAGTTACTCGGGCCAGGGGGTCCCTGAAGCTTTCTTT	CASSYSGQGVPEAFF
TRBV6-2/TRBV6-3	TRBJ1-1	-	TGTGCCAGCAGTTCTGGGGGAATGAACACTGAAGCTTTCTTT	CASSSGGMNTEAFF
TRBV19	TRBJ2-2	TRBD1	TGTGCCAGCCAATTAAAACCCGGACAGGTTGGGACCGGGGAGCTGTTTTTT	CASQLKPGQVGTGELFF